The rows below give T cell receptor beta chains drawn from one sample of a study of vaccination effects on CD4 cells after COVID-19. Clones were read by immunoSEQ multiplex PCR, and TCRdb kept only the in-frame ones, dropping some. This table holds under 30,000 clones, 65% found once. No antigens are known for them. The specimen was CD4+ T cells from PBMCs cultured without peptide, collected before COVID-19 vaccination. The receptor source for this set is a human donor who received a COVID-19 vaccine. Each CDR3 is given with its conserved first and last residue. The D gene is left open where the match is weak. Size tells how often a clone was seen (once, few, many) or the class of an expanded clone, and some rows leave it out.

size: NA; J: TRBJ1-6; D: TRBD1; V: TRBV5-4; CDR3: CASSFPGQVSPLHF; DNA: TGTGCCAGCAGCTTTCCGGGACAGGTTTCACCCCTCCACTTT
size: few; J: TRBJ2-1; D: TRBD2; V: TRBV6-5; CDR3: CASSPGTSGSRGLFF; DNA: TGTGCCAGCAGTCCCGGGACTAGCGGGAGTCGGGGTCTGTTCTTC
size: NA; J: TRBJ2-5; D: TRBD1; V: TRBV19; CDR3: CASSPSHFGTGYQETQYF; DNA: TGTGCCAGTAGTCCAAGCCACTTTGGGACAGGGTACCAAGAGACCCAGTACTTC
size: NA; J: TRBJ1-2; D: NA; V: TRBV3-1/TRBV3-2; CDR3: CASSQVNYGYTF; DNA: TGTGCCAGCAGCCAAGTTAACTATGGCTACACCTTC
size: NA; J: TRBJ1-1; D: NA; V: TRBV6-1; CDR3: CASSELGGSEAFF; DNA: TGTGCCAGCAGTGAATTAGGGGGGTCTGAAGCTTTCTTT
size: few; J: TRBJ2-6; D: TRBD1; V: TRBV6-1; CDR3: CASSVGGQGAAGANVLTF; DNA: TGTGCCAGCAGTGTAGGAGGACAGGGGGCAGCTGGGGCCAACGTCCTGACTTTC
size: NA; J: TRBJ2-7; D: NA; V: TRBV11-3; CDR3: CASSLTGQPYGEQYF; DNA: TGTGCCAGCAGCTTAACAGGGCAACCATACGGCGAGCAGTACTTC
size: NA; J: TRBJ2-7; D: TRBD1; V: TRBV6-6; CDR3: CASSYTGTGPYEQYF; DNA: TGTGCCAGCAGTTACACCGGGACAGGTCCCTACGAGCAGTACTTC
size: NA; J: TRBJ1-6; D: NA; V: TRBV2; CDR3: CASTTGEFSPLHF; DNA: TGTGCCAGTACGACAGGAGAATTCTCACCCCTCCACTTT
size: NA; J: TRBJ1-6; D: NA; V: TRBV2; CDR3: CASSTRESPLHF; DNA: TGTGCCAGCAGTACAAGGGAATCACCCCTCCACTTT
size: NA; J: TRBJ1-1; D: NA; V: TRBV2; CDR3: CASSERRMNTEAFF; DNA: TGTGCCAGCAGTGAACGAAGGATGAACACTGAAGCTTTCTTT
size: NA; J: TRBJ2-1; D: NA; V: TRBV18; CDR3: CASSREGGNEQFF; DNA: TGTGCCAGCTCACGAGAGGGGGGCAATGAGCAGTTCTTC
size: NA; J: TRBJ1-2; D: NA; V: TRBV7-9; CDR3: CASLKGGPLRGYTF; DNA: TGTGCCAGCTTGAAGGGGGGACCACTAAGGGGCTACACCTTC
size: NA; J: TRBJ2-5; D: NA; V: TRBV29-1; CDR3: CSVDTRPGETQYF; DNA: TGCAGCGTTGATACGCGACCCGGCGAGACCCAGTACTTC
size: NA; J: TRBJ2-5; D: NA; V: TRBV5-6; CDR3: CASSSQPTVQETQYF; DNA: TGTGCCAGCAGCTCCCAACCAACAGTCCAAGAGACCCAGTACTTC
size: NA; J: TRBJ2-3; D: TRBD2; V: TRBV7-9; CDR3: CASSLDGGYTDTQYF; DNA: TGTGCCAGCAGCTTGGACGGGGGGTACACAGATACGCAGTATTTT
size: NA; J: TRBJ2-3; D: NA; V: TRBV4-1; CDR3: CASSTSGVTDTQYF; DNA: TGCGCCAGCAGCACCTCTGGAGTGACAGATACGCAGTATTTT
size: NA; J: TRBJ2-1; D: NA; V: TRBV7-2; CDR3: CASSLGSGVTYNEQFF; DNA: TGTGCCAGCAGCTTAGGGTCGGGAGTAACCTACAATGAGCAGTTCTTC
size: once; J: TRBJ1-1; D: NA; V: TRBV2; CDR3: CASSDSLLNTEAFF; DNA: TGTGCCAGCAGTGACAGCTTATTGAACACTGAAGCTTTCTTT
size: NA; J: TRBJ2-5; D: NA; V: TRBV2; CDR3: CASTRAPGEETQYF; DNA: TGTGCCAGCACCCGGGCCCCGGGGGAGGAGACCCAGTACTTC
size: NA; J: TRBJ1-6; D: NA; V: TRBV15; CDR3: CATSRDRAGSGSPLHF; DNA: TGTGCCACCAGCAGAGATCGGGCAGGGTCAGGCTCACCCCTCCACTTT
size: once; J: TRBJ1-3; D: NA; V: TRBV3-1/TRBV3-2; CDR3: CASSQESFAGNTIYF; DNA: TGTGCCAGCAGCCAAGAAAGTTTTGCTGGAAACACCATATATTTT
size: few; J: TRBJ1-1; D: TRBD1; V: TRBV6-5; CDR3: CASGGEFRGQGIFF; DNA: TGTGCCAGCGGGGGAGAATTTAGGGGACAGGGAATTTTCTTT